This T cell receptor (beta chain) comes out of a study of blood T cell repertoires in COVID-19 (dated by TCRdb to about 2020). Context from the whole study: Samples from collaborators originated in the United States, Italy and Spain and spanned both the acute and convalescent phases of COVID-19. The material from the prospective study consisted of cDNA or gDNA derived from T cells, B-cell-depleted T cells, or PBMCs. Deeply sampled blood TCRbeta repertoires from subjects exposed to, actively infected with, or recovered from COVID-19 were included in the dataset. The repertoires were made available in a free public database intended to serve as a resource for research on the immune response to SARS-CoV-2. Samples came from the ongoing ImmuneRACE study (first 160 participants) plus 1,254 subjects from 6 global collaborators. The sample metadata nearly always contained a de-identified subject ID, COVID-19 status, age in years and sex. HLA class I and class II types, where available, came from metadata supplied by the sample provider rather than from assay-based typing.

Enrolling through a virtual design, the prospective study's participants ranged in age from about 18 to 100 years and lived across around 25 United States geographic areas. Cohort assignment in the prospective study relied on participant-reported clinical history from a screening survey and a study questionnaire. For ImmuneRACE Cohort 3, a participant was defined as recovered based on two consecutive negative NP/OP PCR tests, clearance by a healthcare professional, or resolution of symptoms. In the prospective study, mobile phlebotomists collected whole blood, serum and a nasopharyngeal or oropharyngeal swab from each participant. Additional blood draws and questionnaires over an approximately 2-month period could optionally be provided by prospective study participants. Prospective study blood samples were shipped either frozen or at room temperature before DNA extraction. The immunoSEQ Assay, a bias-controlled multiplex PCR, was used to amplify TCRbeta CDR3 regions from genomic DNA. In the source study's methods: The number of nucleated cells in each sample was estimated by amplification of reference gene primers within the assay. To quantify the absolute abundance of each unique TCRbeta CDR3 rearrangement, sequence reads were collapsed and filtered. For each sample, productive Simpson clonality was calculated as the square root of Simpson's diversity index over productive rearrangements. Imported from immuneACCESS, the table was reduced by TCRdb to in-frame sequences with V and J called. These copies leave out some clones; in studies compared against another copy, an unresolved V gene accounts for under half, and the cause of the remainder is not known. V, J and clone size are taken as reported in that table, and D and trimming were inferred from the DNA itself. The sample table holds 350,000 to 450,000 clones, of which under 85% were seen once. The ten largest clones add up to around 5% of the sample.

With regard to this clone: It lacks a known antigen. No base quality values were provided; no much bigger clone lies one nucleotide off.

CDR1 and CDR2, looked up from the germline V gene (reference sequence), are SEHNR and FQNEAQ. The CDR3 contains 14 residues, cysteine and phenylalanine counted. Only the CDR3 DNA is retained, 42 bases long and in frame from the first base. V loses 6 bases of germline sequence and J loses 5 bases, and the interval between the two ends is 16 bases. Overall study outcomes, separate from this receptor: Clinical and demographic metadata were provided uncurated, with the amount varying by source and participant.

The chain links TRBV7-9 with TRBJ1-1, with the identity of the D gene unclear. Sequences were obtained from PBMCs or T cells enriched from blood (not recorded which). The TCR originated in a woman aged 45 to 65 who had recovered from COVID-19. The DNA sequence is given as TGTGCCAGCAGATTACTTGTCCCCAGTACTGAAGCTTTCTTT. This is translated as CASRLLVPSTEAFF. With the rest looked up from the reference TRBV7-9 and TRBJ1-1 genes rather than sequenced, the full variable domain is DTGVSQNPRHKITKRGQNVTFRCDPISEHNRLYWYRQTLGQGPEFLTYFQNEAQLEKSRLLSDRFSAERPKGSFSTLEIQRTEQGDSAMYLCASRLLVPSTEAFFGQGTRLTVV.